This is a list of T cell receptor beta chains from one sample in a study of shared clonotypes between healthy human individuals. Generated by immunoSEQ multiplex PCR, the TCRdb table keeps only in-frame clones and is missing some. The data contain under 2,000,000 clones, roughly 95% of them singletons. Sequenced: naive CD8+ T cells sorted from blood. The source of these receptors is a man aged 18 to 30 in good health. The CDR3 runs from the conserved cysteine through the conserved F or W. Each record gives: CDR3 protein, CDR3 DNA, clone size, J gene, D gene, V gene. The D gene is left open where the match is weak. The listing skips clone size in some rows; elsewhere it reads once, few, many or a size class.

CDR3: CASSLGTSGTYEQYF
DNA: TGTGCCAGCAGCCTTGGGACTAGCGGGACCTACGAGCAGTACTTC
size: -
J: TRBJ2-7
D: TRBD2
V: TRBV11-2

CDR3: CASSLGQGVETQYF
DNA: TGTGCCAGCAGCCTGGGACAGGGGGTGGAGACCCAGTACTTC
size: -
J: TRBJ2-5
D: TRBD1
V: TRBV5-6

CDR3: CASSLGRGGKETQYF
DNA: TGTGCCAGCAGCTTAGGGCGGGGGGGCAAAGAGACCCAGTACTTC
size: -
J: TRBJ2-5
D: TRBD2
V: TRBV11-2

CDR3: CASSQDSGVGTEAFF
DNA: TGTGCCAGCAGCCAAGATAGCGGGGTAGGCACTGAAGCTTTCTTT
size: -
J: TRBJ1-1
D: -
V: TRBV4-2

CDR3: CASSAGPEYEQYF
DNA: TGTGCCAGCAGTGCAGGACCCGAATACGAGCAGTACTTC
size: once
J: TRBJ2-7
D: -
V: TRBV6-1

CDR3: CSIRGTPNYEQYF
DNA: TGCAGCATCCGAGGGACGCCGAACTACGAGCAGTACTTC
size: -
J: TRBJ2-7
D: -
V: TRBV29-1

CDR3: CAWGRQGGEAFF
DNA: TGTGCCTGGGGACGACAGGGGGGTGAAGCTTTCTTT
size: -
J: TRBJ1-1
D: TRBD1
V: TRBV30

CDR3: CASSPSPRDNSPLHF
DNA: TGTGCCAGCAGCCCGAGCCCCAGGGACAATTCACCCCTCCACTTT
size: -
J: TRBJ1-6
D: -
V: TRBV5-6

CDR3: CASSQDPGLIAINEQFF
DNA: TGCGCCAGCAGCCAAGATCCCGGCCTCATAGCGATCAATGAGCAGTTCTTC
size: -
J: TRBJ2-1
D: -
V: TRBV4-1

CDR3: CASSQGLLNSGNTIYF
DNA: TGTGCCAGCAGCCAGGGACTGCTAAACTCTGGAAACACCATATATTTT
size: -
J: TRBJ1-3
D: -
V: TRBV5-6

CDR3: CASSPGSQANEKLFF
DNA: TGTGCCAGTAGTCCCGGGTCCCAAGCTAATGAAAAACTGTTTTTT
size: -
J: TRBJ1-4
D: -
V: TRBV19

CDR3: CASTQDYNSPLHF
DNA: TGTGCCAGCACACAGGATTATAATTCACCCCTCCACTTT
size: -
J: TRBJ1-6
D: -
V: TRBV28

CDR3: CSAQGRDFYEQYF
DNA: TGCAGCGCTCAAGGGAGGGACTTCTACGAGCAGTACTTC
size: -
J: TRBJ2-7
D: TRBD2
V: TRBV29-1

CDR3: CASSVGDYSTDTQYF
DNA: TGTGCCAGCAGCGTAGGGGACTACAGCACAGATACGCAGTATTTT
size: -
J: TRBJ2-3
D: TRBD2
V: TRBV9

CDR3: CASSETSGVSYEQYF
DNA: TGTGCCAGCAGCGAGACTTCGGGGGTGTCCTACGAGCAGTACTTC
size: -
J: TRBJ2-7
D: -
V: TRBV6-5

CDR3: CARSPSLGRAGRGSYNSPLHF
DNA: TGTGCCAGAAGCCCATCCCTAGGAAGGGCGGGGCGTGGCTCCTATAATTCACCCCTCCACTTT
size: -
J: TRBJ1-6
D: -
V: TRBV7-5

CDR3: CAISDPERGTIYF
DNA: TGTGCCATCAGTGACCCCGAGAGGGGCACCATATATTTT
size: -
J: TRBJ1-3
D: -
V: TRBV10-3

CDR3: CAWGQTGKGTEAFF
DNA: TGTGCCTGGGGACAGACAGGGAAGGGAACTGAAGCTTTCTTT
size: -
J: TRBJ1-1
D: TRBD1
V: TRBV30

CDR3: CASSLSAGTPHETQYF
DNA: TGTGCCAGCAGTTTATCAGCCGGGACCCCGCATGAGACCCAGTACTTC
size: -
J: TRBJ2-5
D: -
V: TRBV27

CDR3: CASSLTGMAISEQYF
DNA: TGTGCCAGCAGTTTAACTGGAATGGCGATCAGCGAGCAGTACTTC
size: -
J: TRBJ2-7
D: -
V: TRBV27

CDR3: CASRGVAGGADTQYF
DNA: TGTGCCAGCAGGGGGGTAGCGGGAGGTGCAGATACGCAGTATTTT
size: -
J: TRBJ2-3
D: TRBD2
V: TRBV2

CDR3: CATSRDDLTGSGYTF
DNA: TGTGCCACCAGCAGAGATGACCTGACAGGGTCTGGCTACACCTTC
size: -
J: TRBJ1-2
D: TRBD1
V: TRBV15

CDR3: CASSRLAGGAYNEQFF
DNA: TGTGCCAGCAGTCGACTAGCGGGAGGTGCCTACAATGAGCAGTTCTTC
size: -
J: TRBJ2-1
D: TRBD2
V: TRBV2

CDR3: CASSEATGGFTDTQYF
DNA: TGTGCCAGCAGTGAAGCGACAGGCGGTTTCACAGATACGCAGTATTTT
size: -
J: TRBJ2-3
D: -
V: TRBV2

CDR3: CASSYLGVDTQYF
DNA: TGTGCCAGCAGTTACTTGGGGGTAGATACGCAGTATTTT
size: -
J: TRBJ2-3
D: -
V: TRBV6-5

CDR3: CASSFGQGNTEAFF
DNA: TGTGCCAGCAGCTTTGGGCAGGGGAACACTGAAGCTTTCTTT
size: -
J: TRBJ1-1
D: -
V: TRBV5-6

CDR3: CAISEGTGPREQYF
DNA: TGTGCCATCAGTGAGGGGACAGGTCCCCGGGAGCAGTACTTC
size: -
J: TRBJ2-7
D: TRBD1
V: TRBV10-3

CDR3: CASSDIGTGATYEQYF
DNA: TGTGCCAGCAGTGACATAGGGACAGGGGCAACCTACGAGCAGTACTTC
size: -
J: TRBJ2-7
D: TRBD1
V: TRBV2

CDR3: CASSPLASSGANVLTF
DNA: TGTGCCAGCAGCCCACTGGCGTCCTCTGGGGCCAACGTCCTGACTTTC
size: once
J: TRBJ2-6
D: -
V: TRBV7-2

CDR3: CASSIGSGSYEQYF
DNA: TGTGCCAGTAGTATCGGCTCTGGGTCCTACGAGCAGTACTTC
size: -
J: TRBJ2-7
D: -
V: TRBV19

CDR3: CASSSLAGGPTETQYF
DNA: TGTGCCAGCAGCTCGCTAGCGGGGGGACCGACGGAGACCCAGTACTTC
size: -
J: TRBJ2-5
D: TRBD2
V: TRBV7-9

CDR3: CASSLGGAGNTIYF
DNA: TGTGCCAGCAGCTTAGGGGGGGCCGGAAACACCATATATTTT
size: -
J: TRBJ1-3
D: -
V: TRBV13

CDR3: CASSPGVRTYEQYF
DNA: TGTGCCAGCAGCCCGGGGGTGAGGACCTACGAGCAGTACTTC
size: once
J: TRBJ2-7
D: -
V: TRBV5-5

CDR3: CASSVRDGNYNEQFF
DNA: TGTGCCAGCAGCGTAAGGGACGGGAACTACAATGAGCAGTTCTTC
size: -
J: TRBJ2-1
D: -
V: TRBV9

CDR3: CASSEQAYNSPLHF
DNA: TGCGCCAGCAGCGAACAGGCTTATAATTCACCCCTCCACTTT
size: -
J: TRBJ1-6
D: -
V: TRBV5-1

CDR3: CSAVGTVYGYTF
DNA: TGCAGCGCCGTGGGGACAGTATATGGCTACACCTTC
size: -
J: TRBJ1-2
D: TRBD1
V: TRBV29-1

CDR3: CASSQVHRGTLELFF
DNA: TGTGCCAGCAGCCAAGTGCACAGGGGGACCCTCGAACTGTTTTTT
size: -
J: TRBJ1-4
D: TRBD1
V: TRBV14

CDR3: CASSPLAVTGETQYF
DNA: TGTGCCAGCAGTCCTCTAGCGGTGACGGGGGAGACCCAGTACTTC
size: -
J: TRBJ2-5
D: TRBD2
V: TRBV2

CDR3: CASSLDNLREGLNEQFF
DNA: TGTGCCAGCAGCTTAGATAACTTGCGGGAGGGCCTAAATGAGCAGTTCTTC
size: -
J: TRBJ2-1
D: TRBD2
V: TRBV11-2

CDR3: CASTLAGGPDTQYF
DNA: TGTGCCAGCACCCTAGCGGGGGGGCCGGATACGCAGTATTTT
size: -
J: TRBJ2-3
D: TRBD2
V: TRBV5-4

CDR3: CASSQVAGGPNIQYF
DNA: TGTGCCAGCAGCCAAGTAGCGGGGGGGCCGAACATTCAGTACTTC
size: -
J: TRBJ2-4
D: TRBD2
V: TRBV4-2

CDR3: CASSLEATGGSGANVLTF
DNA: TGTGCCAGCAGCTTAGAGGCGACAGGGGGCTCTGGGGCCAACGTCCTGACTTTC
size: -
J: TRBJ2-6
D: TRBD1
V: TRBV7-6

CDR3: CASSSSQLEQFF
DNA: TGTGCCAGCAGCTCCTCCCAGCTTGAGCAGTTCTTC
size: -
J: TRBJ2-1
D: -
V: TRBV7-2

CDR3: CATSAGELFF
DNA: TGTGCCACGTCTGCCGGGGAGCTGTTTTTT
size: -
J: TRBJ2-2
D: -
V: TRBV30

CDR3: CASSLGAGTASYEQYF
DNA: TGCGCCAGCAGCTTGGGGGCCGGGACAGCCTCCTACGAGCAGTACTTC
size: -
J: TRBJ2-7
D: TRBD1
V: TRBV5-1

CDR3: CASSPKAVDTEAFF
DNA: TGTGCCAGCAGCCCCAAAGCCGTGGACACTGAAGCTTTCTTT
size: -
J: TRBJ1-1
D: -
V: TRBV11-2

CDR3: CASSEGPGELFF
DNA: TGTGCCAGCAGTGAAGGCCCCGGGGAGCTGTTTTTT
size: -
J: TRBJ2-2
D: -
V: TRBV2

CDR3: CASSYSSVGIQETQYF
DNA: TGTGCCAGCAGTTACTCGTCGGTCGGTATACAAGAGACCCAGTACTTC
size: -
J: TRBJ2-5
D: -
V: TRBV6-5

CDR3: CASSNYEQHYEQYF
DNA: TGTGCCAGCAGCAATTATGAACAGCACTACGAGCAGTACTTC
size: -
J: TRBJ2-7
D: -
V: TRBV21-1

CDR3: CASSWGDYTEAFF
DNA: TGCGCCAGCAGCTGGGGCGATTACACTGAAGCTTTCTTT
size: -
J: TRBJ1-1
D: -
V: TRBV5-1

CDR3: CASRTGTGWNQPQHF
DNA: TGTGCCAGCAGGACCGGGACAGGGTGGAATCAGCCCCAGCATTTT
size: -
J: TRBJ1-5
D: TRBD1
V: TRBV7-8

CDR3: CASSSNYNEQFF
DNA: TGTGCCAGCAGTTCCAACTACAATGAGCAGTTCTTC
size: -
J: TRBJ2-1
D: -
V: TRBV6-1

CDR3: CASSPWDRGYEQYF
DNA: TGTGCCAGCAGCCCCTGGGACAGGGGGTACGAGCAGTACTTC
size: -
J: TRBJ2-7
D: TRBD1
V: TRBV7-9

CDR3: CASSQGTGLAYEQYF
DNA: TGCGCCAGCAGCCAAGGGACAGGGTTGGCGTACGAGCAGTACTTC
size: -
J: TRBJ2-7
D: TRBD1
V: TRBV4-1

CDR3: CASSLNVAGKETQYF
DNA: TGTGCCAGCAGCTTAAATGTAGCGGGGAAAGAGACCCAGTACTTC
size: once
J: TRBJ2-5
D: TRBD2
V: TRBV7-6

CDR3: CAWSVVSFGELFF
DNA: TGTGCCTGGAGTGTAGTTTCTTTCGGGGAGCTGTTTTTT
size: -
J: TRBJ2-2
D: -
V: TRBV30

CDR3: CASSLGISTDTQYF
DNA: TGTGCCAGCAGCTTAGGGATCAGCACAGATACGCAGTATTTT
size: -
J: TRBJ2-3
D: -
V: TRBV7-9

CDR3: CASSEGQGVDTIYF
DNA: TGTGCCAGCAGTGAGGGACAGGGGGTGGACACCATATATTTT
size: -
J: TRBJ1-3
D: TRBD1
V: TRBV6-1

CDR3: CATSREFVGSGANVLTF
DNA: TGTGCCACCAGCAGAGAGTTTGTGGGCTCTGGGGCCAACGTCCTGACTTTC
size: -
J: TRBJ2-6
D: -
V: TRBV15

CDR3: CASSYSGAQETQYF
DNA: TGTGCCAGCAGTTACTCAGGGGCCCAAGAGACCCAGTACTTC
size: -
J: TRBJ2-5
D: -
V: TRBV6-5